This T cell receptor beta chain was sequenced for a study of sequential checkpoint blockade in melanoma. Profiling relied on immunoSEQ multiplex PCR, and the TCRdb table lists in-frame clones only, not all of them. The sample shows some 22,000 clones, around 25% of them seen only once. Trimming removed 6 bases from V and 1 base from J, with 10 bases in between. CDR3 length equals 14 residues. CDR1 and CDR2 (germline): MNHGY, SAAAGT. Study-wide points: PD-L1 staining and CD8+ counts, not mutational load, tracked tumor T-cell clonality.

Treatment of the sample: randomized to nivolumab then ipilimumab (arm A) or the reverse (arm B). This clone has a handful of counts. As yet, its antigen is unknown. This clonotype originated in a human donor with melanoma. The input for sequencing was tumor tissue (inferred from file names), taken from a patient given nivolumab and ipilimumab in sequence. This chain connects TRBV6-8 to TRBJ2-1; tentatively, D is TRBD1 (5 bases). The CDR3 region is CASRTGVSYNEQFF. The CDR3 nucleotides are TGTGCCAGCAGAACAGGTGTATCCTACAATGAGCAGTTCTTC.